This TCR beta chain was obtained from a study of response to subunit inactivated influenza vaccine. Findings and limits, study-wide: The authors suggested that few new T cells are recruited per seasonal influenza vaccination.

To note about this clonotype: Its target is unknown.

TCRdb reanalysed the RT-PCR reads using MiXCR and keeps one entry per CDR3 protein. The data contain more than 700,000 distinct CDR3 sequences, 21% of them singletons. V shed 5 bases and J 3 bases; nucleotides not matched to a gene: 8. The CDR3 is 16 amino acids. Germline-derived CDR1 and CDR2 are DFQATT and SNEGSKA (reference sequence). This clonotype originated in a man in his fifties who received an inactivated influenza vaccine. The specimen was PBMCs from blood, collected approximately 5 days after vaccination. The rearrangement joins TRBV20-1 to TRBJ2-2; 11 positions match TRBD2. CDR3 sequence: CSAPHPTSGDTGELFF. The CDR3, as DNA: TGCAGTGCTCCCCACCCGACTAGCGGGGACACCGGGGAGCTGTTTTTT.